This T cell receptor (beta chain) appears in the sequencing data of a study of CD8 T cells in Susac syndrome. An amount of RNA that ranged from roughly 0.5 to 1 ug was reverse transcribed with random hexamers. Amplification of TCR beta CDR3 across 54 Vbeta and 13 Jbeta was performed with immunoSEQ multiplex PCR. TCRdb reprocessed the immunoSEQ multiplex PCR reads via MiXCR and lists one record per CDR3 protein. The repertoire holds 100,000 or so distinct CDR3 sequences, with around 90% as singletons. Trimming shortened V by 2 bases and J by 11 bases, and 16 bases separated the two germline ends. This CDR3 is 15 amino acids long. Germline CDR1 MNHEY, CDR2 SVGAGI. The T cells that were sequenced for TCR beta were CD8+ and CD4+ cells from blood. Matching for age and sex applied to the controls, who were healthy donors. Through negative isolation, CD4+ and CD8+ T cells were obtained, while TEMRA cells were enriched using FACS.

The chain combines TRBV6-5 with TRBJ1-6; D remains unclear. The TCR was taken from a human donor in good health. Sequenced sample: CD4+ T cells from PBMCs. CDR3 residues: CASSYQDFPGTPLHF. The DNA for the CDR3 is TGTGCCAGCAGTTACCAGGATTTCCCAGGCACACCCCTCCACTTT.